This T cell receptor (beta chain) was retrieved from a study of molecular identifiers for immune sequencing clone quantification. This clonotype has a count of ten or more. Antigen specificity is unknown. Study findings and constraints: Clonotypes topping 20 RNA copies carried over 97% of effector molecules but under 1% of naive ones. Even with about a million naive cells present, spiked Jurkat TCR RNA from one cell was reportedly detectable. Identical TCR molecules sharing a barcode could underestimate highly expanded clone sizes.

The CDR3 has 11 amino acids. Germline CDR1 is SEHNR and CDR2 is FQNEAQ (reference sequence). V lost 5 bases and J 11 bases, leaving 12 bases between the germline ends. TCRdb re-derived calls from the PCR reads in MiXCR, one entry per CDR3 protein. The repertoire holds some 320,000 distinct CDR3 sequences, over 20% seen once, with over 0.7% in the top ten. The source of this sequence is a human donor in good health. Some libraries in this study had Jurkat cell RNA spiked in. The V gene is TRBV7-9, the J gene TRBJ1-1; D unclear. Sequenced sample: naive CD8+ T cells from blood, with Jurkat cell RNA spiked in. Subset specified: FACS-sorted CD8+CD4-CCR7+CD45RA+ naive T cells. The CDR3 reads CASSLTLAAFF. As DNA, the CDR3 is TGTGCCAGCAGCCTAACTTTGGCTGCTTTCTTT. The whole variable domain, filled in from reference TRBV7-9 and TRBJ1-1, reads DTGVSQNPRHKITKRGQNVTFRCDPISEHNRLYWYRQTLGQGPEFLTYFQNEAQLEKSRLLSDRFSAERPKGSFSTLEIQRTEQGDSAMYLCASSLTLAAFFGQGTRLTVV.